Detailed here is one T cell receptor (beta chain). Its target is not known. This sample is drawn from a study of shared clonotypes between healthy human individuals. The study's findings and limits: The sole specimen, blood, was sampled, and tissue repertoires likely differ.

In unsorted samples, genomic DNA was obtained using 75 million to 90 million PBMCs. Some 28,000 T cell genomes (about 270 ng DNA) went into each PBMC replicate. Sequencing was performed on unsorted PBMC DNA using ten immunoSEQ deep assay plates. Using immunoSEQ multiplex PCR, the repertoire was profiled, and TCRdb retains in-frame clones only, with some absent. This table has 450,000 to 500,000 clones, almost 80% appearing once. The V end lost 5 bases, the J end lost 1 base, and 8 bases lay between the germline ends. This CDR3 region has 13 residues. CDR1 SGHVS and CDR2 FNYEAQ come from the germline V gene.

Material for sequencing was PBMCs. The rearrangement joins TRBV7-6 to TRBJ1-1; D uncertain. The TCR originated in a woman aged 40 to 50 in good health. Some clones in this sample may be carry-over from other donors' samples. CDR3 in amino acids: CASSLSGNTEAFF. CDR3 in DNA: TGTGCCAGCAGCCTGTCCGGGAACACTGAAGCTTTCTTT.